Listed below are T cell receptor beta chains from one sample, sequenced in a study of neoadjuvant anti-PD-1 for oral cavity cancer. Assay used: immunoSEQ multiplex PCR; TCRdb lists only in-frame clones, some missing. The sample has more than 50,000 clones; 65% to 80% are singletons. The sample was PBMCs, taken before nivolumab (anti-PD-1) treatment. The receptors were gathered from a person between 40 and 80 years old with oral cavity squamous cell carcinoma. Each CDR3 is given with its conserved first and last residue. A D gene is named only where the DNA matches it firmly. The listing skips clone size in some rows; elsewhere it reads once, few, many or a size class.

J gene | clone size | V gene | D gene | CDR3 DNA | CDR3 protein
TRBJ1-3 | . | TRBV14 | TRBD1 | TGTGCCAGCAACCGGGACAGCTCTGGAAACACCATATATTTT | CASNRDSSGNTIYF
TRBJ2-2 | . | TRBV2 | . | TGTGCCAGCAGTGATTCCCTTCCGTCGTCCGGGGAGCTGTTTTTT | CASSDSLPSSGELFF
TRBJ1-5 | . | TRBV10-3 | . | TGTGCCATCAGTCGCGGACACTCTGATCAGCCCCAGCATTTT | CAISRGHSDQPQHF
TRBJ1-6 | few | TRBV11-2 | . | TGTGCCAGCAGCTTCAGGGTTAAAAGGGATTCACCCCTCCACTTT | CASSFRVKRDSPLHF
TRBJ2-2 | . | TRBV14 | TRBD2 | TGTGCCAGCAGCCAAAGTGAAGCTAGCGGGAGTGCCGGGGAGCTGTTTTTT | CASSQSEASGSAGELFF
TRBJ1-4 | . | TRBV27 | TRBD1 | TGTGCCAGCACCCGGACAGGGGGCGTTATTGTAGGTGAAAAACTGTTTTTT | CASTRTGGVIVGEKLFF
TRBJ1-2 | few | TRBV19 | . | TGTGCCAGTAGTATAGCGTCGGGAACATCCAACTATGGCTACACCTTC | CASSIASGTSNYGYTF
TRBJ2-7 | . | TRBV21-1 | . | TGTGCCAGCAGCAGAAAAATCCGGGCCCAGCTGAGCTCCTACGAGCAGTACTTC | CASSRKIRAQLSSYEQYF
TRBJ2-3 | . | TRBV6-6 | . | TGTGCCAGCACCCCGGGCGATACGCAGTATTTT | CASTPGDTQYF
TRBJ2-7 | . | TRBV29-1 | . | TGCAGCGTTGAAGCCCGGGGAAGGTTGGCCTACGAGCAGTACTTC | CSVEARGRLAYEQYF
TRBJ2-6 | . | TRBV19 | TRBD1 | TGTGCCAGTAGTATACGGACAGGGGGCCAAGGGGCCAACGTCCTGACTTTC | CASSIRTGGQGANVLTF
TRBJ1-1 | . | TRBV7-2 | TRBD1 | TGTGCCAGCAGCCTTGGGACAGGCAACACTGAAGCTTTCTTT | CASSLGTGNTEAFF
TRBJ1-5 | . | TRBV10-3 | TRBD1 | TGTGCCATCAGTGAGTCGGGACAGGGAACTCAGCCCCAGCATTTT | CAISESGQGTQPQHF
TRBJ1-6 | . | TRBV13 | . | TGTGCCAGCAGCACAGGGCCGGCACCCCTCCACTTT | CASSTGPAPLHF
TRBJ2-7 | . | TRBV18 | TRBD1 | TGTGCCAGCTCACAGGGGGCGATCTTCTACGAGCAGTACTTC | CASSQGAIFYEQYF
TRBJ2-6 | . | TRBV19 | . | TGTGCCAGTAGTATGGCAGAAACGGCCAACGTCCTGACTTTC | CASSMAETANVLTF
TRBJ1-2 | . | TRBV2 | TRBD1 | TGTGCCAGCAAGGTAGAAAGGACAGGTGGCTATGGCTACACCTTC | CASKVERTGGYGYTF
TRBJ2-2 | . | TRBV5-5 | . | TGTGCCAGCAGCTTGGCCCGCCAGTACATCGGGGAGCTGTTTTTT | CASSLARQYIGELFF
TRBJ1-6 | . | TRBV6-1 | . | TGTGCCAGCAGTGAAGACAACAGGGAATCACCCCTCCACTTT | CASSEDNRESPLHF
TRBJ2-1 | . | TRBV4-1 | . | TGCGCCAGCAGCCAAGATCAGGGGTCGTTCAATGAGCAGTTCTTC | CASSQDQGSFNEQFF
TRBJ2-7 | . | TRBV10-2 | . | TGCGCCAGCAGTGAGCTTGGAGGTAGCTCCTACGAGCAGTACTTC | CASSELGGSSYEQYF
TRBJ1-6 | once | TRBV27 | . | TGTGCCAGCAGGTCGGGAGGGAATTCACCCCTCCACTTT | CASRSGGNSPLHF
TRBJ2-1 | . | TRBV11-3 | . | TGTGCCAGCAGCTTAATGAGTCACTCCTACAATGAGCAGTTCTTC | CASSLMSHSYNEQFF
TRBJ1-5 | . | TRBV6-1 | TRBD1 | TGTGCCAGCAGTGAAAGTATTAGACAGGGGTGGCAGCCCCAGCATTTT | CASSESIRQGWQPQHF
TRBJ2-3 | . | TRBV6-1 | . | TGTGCCAGCAGAGGTCGGTATTTT | CASRGRYF
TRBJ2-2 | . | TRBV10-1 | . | TGCGCCGGGGGGGCAGGGGGCCACACCGGGGAGCTGTTTTTT | CAGGAGGHTGELFF
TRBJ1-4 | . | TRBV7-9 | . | TGTGCCAGCAGCCAAAACATCACTCGCGGGCCAAATGAAAAACTGTTTTTT | CASSQNITRGPNEKLFF